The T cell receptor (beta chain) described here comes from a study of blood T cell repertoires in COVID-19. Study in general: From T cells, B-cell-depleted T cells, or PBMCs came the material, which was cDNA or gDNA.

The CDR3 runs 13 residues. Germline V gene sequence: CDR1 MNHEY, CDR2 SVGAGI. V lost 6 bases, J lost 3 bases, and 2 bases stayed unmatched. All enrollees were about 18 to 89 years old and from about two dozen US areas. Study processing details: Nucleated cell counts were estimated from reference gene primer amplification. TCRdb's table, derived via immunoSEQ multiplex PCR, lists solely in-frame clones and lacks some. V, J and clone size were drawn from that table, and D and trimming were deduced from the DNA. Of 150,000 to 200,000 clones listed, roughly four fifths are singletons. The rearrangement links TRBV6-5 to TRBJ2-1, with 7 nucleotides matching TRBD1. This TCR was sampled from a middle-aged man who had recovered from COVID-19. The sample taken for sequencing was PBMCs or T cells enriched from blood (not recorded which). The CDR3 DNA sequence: TGTGCCAGCAGACGGGACAGCTACAATGAGCAGTTCTTC. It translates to CASRRDSYNEQFF.